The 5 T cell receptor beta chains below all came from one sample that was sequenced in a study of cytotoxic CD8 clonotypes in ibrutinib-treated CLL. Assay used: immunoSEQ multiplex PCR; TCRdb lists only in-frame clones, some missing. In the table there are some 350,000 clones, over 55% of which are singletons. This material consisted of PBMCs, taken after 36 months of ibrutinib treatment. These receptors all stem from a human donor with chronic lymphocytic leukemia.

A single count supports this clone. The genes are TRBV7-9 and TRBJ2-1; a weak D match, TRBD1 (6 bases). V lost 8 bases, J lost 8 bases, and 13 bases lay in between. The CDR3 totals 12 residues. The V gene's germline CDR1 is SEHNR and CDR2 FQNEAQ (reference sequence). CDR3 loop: CASPRGSDEQFF. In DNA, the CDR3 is TGTGCCAGCCCCAGGGGTTCGGATGAGCAGTTCTTC.

CDR3 sequence: CASSFGTQYGYTF. DNA for the CDR3: TGCGCCAGCAGCTTCGGGACCCAGTATGGCTACACCTTC. V is TRBV5-1 and J is TRBJ1-2, with D maybe TRBD1 (5 bases). Trimming took 2 bases from V and 5 from J, leaving 10 bases between them. The CDR3 is made up of 13 amino acids. The germline V gene has CDR1 SGHRS and CDR2 YFSETQ.

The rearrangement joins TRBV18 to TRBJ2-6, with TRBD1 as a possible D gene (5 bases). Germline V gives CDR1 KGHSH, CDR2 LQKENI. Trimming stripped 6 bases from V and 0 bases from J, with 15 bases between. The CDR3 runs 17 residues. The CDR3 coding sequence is TGTGCCAGCTCTCGACAGAGAATGAGCTCTGGGGCCAACGTCCTGACTTTC. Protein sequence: CASSRQRMSSGANVLTF.

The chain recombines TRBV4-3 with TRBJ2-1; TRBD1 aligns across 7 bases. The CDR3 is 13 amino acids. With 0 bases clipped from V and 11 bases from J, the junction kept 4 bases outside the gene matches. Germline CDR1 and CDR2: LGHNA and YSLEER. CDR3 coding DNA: TGCGCCAGCAGCCAAGATTGGGACAGACAGCAGTTCTTC. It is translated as CASSQDWDRQQFF.

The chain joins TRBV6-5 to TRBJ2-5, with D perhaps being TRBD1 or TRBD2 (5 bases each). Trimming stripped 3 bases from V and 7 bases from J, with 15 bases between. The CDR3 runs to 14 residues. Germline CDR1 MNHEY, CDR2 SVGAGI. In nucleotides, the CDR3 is TGTGCCAGCAGTTATTCCGGGGCCCATGGGACCCAGTACTTC. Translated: CASSYSGAHGTQYF.